This T cell receptor beta chain stems from a study of CXCR3-negative and CXCR3-positive naive CD8 T cells. Whole-study results and caveats: Partial loss of CXCR3 expression followed cryopreservation; most assays used fresh PBMCs. Comparison of naive subsets found surface CD5 to be comparable, and TCR strength was inferred on the basis of TRB CDR3 properties. CXCR3-expressing naive cells carried TRB CDR3s more hydrophobic than those of CXCR3-negative naive cells.

As to this clonotype: Its antigen is undetermined.

Through 5' RACE with UMI labels, the TRB cDNA libraries were prepared. Following a re-call of the 5' RACE reads, TCRdb has one entry per CDR3 protein and lacks DNA. This sample's clone table lists around 130,000 distinct CDR3 sequences. Triplicate sorts of around 300,000 cells per CD8+ subset. A CD45RO-CCR7+CD27+CD95- profile was what naive CD8+ T cells displayed. CDR1 and CDR2 (germline): MGHRA, YSYEKL. This CDR3 spans 15 amino acids. The sequenced sample was naive CXCR3+ CD8+ T cells from blood. The subset was: CD45RO-CCR7+CD27+CD95- naive CD8+ T cells expressing CXCR3 (TNR3+). The gene calls are TRBV4-1 and TRBJ1-5; absent DNA, TCRdb's TRBD1 call cannot be checked. The clonotype comes from a human donor in good health. Some clones in this sample may be carry-over from other donors' samples. CDR3 amino acids: CASSASGGRGQPQHF.